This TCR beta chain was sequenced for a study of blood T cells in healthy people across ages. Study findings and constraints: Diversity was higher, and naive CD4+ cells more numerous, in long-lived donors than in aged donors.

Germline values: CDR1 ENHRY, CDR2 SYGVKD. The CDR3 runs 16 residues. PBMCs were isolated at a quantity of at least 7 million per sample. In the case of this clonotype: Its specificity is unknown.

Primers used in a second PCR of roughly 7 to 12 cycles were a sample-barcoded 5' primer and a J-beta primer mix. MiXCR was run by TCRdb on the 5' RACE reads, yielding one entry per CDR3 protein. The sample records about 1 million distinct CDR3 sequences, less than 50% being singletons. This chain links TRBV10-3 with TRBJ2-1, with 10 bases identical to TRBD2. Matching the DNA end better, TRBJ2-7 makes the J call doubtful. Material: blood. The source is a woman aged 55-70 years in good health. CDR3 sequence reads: CAISGTSGRSYNEQYF. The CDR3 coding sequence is TGTGCCATCAGTGGGACTAGCGGTCGCTCCTACAATGAGCAGTACTTC.